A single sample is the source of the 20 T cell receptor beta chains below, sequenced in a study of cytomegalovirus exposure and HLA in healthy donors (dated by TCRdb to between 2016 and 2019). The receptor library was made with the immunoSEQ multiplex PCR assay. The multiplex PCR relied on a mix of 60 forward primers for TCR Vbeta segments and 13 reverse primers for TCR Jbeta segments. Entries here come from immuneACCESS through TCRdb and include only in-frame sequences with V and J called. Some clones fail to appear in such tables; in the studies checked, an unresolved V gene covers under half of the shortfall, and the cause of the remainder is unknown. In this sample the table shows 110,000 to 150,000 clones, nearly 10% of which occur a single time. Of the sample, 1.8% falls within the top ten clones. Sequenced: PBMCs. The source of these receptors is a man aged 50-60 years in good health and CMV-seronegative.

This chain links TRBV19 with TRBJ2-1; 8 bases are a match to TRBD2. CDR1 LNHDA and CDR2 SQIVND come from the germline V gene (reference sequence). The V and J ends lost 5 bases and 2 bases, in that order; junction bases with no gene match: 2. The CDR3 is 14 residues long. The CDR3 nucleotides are TGTGCCAGTAGTCTTAGCGGGGCCTACAATGAGCAGTTCTTC. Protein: CASSLSGAYNEQFF.

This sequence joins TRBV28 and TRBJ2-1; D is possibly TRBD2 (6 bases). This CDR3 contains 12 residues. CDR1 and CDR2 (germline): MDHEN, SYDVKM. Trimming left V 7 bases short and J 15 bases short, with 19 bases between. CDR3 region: CASNGQAGRGFF. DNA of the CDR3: TGTGCCAGCAACGGGCAGGCGGGAAGGGGGTTCTTC.

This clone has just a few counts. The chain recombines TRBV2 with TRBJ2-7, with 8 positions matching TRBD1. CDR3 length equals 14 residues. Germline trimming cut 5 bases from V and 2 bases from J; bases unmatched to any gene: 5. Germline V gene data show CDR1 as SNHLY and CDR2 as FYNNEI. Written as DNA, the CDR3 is TGTGCCAGCAGTTCTAGGACAGGGACCTACGAGCAGTACTTC. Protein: CASSSRTGTYEQYF. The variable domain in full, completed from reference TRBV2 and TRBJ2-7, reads EPEVTQTPSHQVTQMGQEVILRCVPISNHLYFYWYRQILGQKVEFLVSFYNNEISEKSEIFDDQFSVERPDGSNFTLKIRSTKLEDSAMYFCASSSRTGTYEQYFGPGTRLTVT.

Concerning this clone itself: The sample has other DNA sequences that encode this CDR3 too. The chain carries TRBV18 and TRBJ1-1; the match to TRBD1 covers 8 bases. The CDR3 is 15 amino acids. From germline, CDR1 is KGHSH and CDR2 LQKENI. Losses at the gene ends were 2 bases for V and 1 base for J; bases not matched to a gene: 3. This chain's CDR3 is CASSPGTGGNTEAFF. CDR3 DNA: TGTGCCAGCTCACCAGGGACAGGTGGGAACACTGAAGCTTTCTTT.

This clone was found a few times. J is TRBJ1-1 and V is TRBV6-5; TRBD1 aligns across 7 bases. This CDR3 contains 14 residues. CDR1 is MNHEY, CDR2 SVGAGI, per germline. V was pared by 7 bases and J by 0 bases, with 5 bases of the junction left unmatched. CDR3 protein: CASTWDRLNTEAFF. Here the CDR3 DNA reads TGTGCCAGCACCTGGGACAGATTGAACACTGAAGCTTTCTTT.

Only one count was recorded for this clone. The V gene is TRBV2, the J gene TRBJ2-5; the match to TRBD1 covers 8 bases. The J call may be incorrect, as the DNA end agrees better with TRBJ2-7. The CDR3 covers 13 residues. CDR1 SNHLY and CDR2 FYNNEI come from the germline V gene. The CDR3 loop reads CASSEQGALEQYF. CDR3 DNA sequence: TGTGCCAGCAGTGAACAGGGGGCTCTCGAGCAGTACTTC.

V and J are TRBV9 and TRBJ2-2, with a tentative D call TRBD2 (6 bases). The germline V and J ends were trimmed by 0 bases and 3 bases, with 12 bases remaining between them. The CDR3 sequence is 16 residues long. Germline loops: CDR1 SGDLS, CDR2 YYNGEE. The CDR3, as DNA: TGTGCCAGCAGCGTAGTAGGAGCGGGCTACACCGGGGAGCTGTTTTTT. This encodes CASSVVGAGYTGELFF.

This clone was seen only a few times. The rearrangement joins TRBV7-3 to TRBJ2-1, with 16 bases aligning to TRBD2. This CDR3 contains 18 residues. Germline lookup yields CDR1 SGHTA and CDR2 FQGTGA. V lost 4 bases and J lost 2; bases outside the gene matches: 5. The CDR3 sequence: CASSSPGTSGGAYNEQFF. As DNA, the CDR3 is TGTGCCAGCAGCTCTCCTGGGACTAGCGGGGGGGCCTACAATGAGCAGTTCTTC. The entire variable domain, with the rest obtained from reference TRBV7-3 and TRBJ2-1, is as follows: GAGVSQTPSNKVTEKGKYVELRCDPISGHTALYWYRQSLGQGPEFLIYFQGTGAADDSGLPNDRFFAVRPEGSVSTLKIQRTERGDSAVYLCASSSPGTSGGAYNEQFFGPGTRLTVL.

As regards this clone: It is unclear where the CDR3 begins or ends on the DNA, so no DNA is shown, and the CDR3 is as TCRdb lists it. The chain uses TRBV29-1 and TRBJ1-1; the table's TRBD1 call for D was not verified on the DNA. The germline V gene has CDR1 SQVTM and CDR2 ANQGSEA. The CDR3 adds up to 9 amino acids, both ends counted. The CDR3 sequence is CSVGQGTFF.

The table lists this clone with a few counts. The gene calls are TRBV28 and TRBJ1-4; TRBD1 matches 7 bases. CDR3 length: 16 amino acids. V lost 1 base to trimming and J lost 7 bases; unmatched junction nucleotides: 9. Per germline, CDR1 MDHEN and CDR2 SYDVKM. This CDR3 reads CASSLYTGARGEKLFF. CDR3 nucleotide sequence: TGTGCCAGCAGTTTATACACAGGGGCTCGAGGTGAAAAACTGTTTTTT.

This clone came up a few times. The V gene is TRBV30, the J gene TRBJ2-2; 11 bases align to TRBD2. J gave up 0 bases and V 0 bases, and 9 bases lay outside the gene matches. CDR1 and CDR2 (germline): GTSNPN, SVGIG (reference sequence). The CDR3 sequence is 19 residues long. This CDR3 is CAWSVGRTSGWTNTGELFF. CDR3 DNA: TGTGCCTGGAGTGTGGGGAGGACTAGCGGGTGGACGAACACCGGGGAGCTGTTTTTT. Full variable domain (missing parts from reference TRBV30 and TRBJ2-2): SQTIHQWPATLVQPVGSPLSLECTVEGTSNPNLYWYRQAAGRGLQLLFYSVGIGQISSEVPQNLSASRPQDRQFILSSKKLLLSDSGFYLCAWSVGRTSGWTNTGELFFGEGSRLTVL.

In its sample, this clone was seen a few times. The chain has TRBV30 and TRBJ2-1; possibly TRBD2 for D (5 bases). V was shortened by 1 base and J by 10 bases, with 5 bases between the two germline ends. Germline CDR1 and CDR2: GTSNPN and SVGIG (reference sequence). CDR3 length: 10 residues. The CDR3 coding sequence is TGTGCCTGGAGTGCTAGCGAGCAGTTCTTC. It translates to CAWSASEQFF.

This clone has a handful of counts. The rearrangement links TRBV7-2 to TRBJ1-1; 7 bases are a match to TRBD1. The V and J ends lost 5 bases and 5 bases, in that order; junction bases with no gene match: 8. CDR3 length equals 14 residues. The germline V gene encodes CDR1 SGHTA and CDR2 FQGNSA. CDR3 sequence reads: CASSPDHRGTEAFF. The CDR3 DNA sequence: TGTGCCAGCAGCCCAGATCACAGGGGAACTGAAGCTTTCTTT.

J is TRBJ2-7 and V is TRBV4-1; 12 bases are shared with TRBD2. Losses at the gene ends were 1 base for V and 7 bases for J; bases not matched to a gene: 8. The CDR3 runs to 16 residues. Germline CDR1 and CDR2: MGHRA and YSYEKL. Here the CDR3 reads CASSQAGLAGGEEQYF. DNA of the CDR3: TGCGCCAGCAGCCAAGCAGGGCTAGCGGGAGGGGAAGAGCAGTACTTC.

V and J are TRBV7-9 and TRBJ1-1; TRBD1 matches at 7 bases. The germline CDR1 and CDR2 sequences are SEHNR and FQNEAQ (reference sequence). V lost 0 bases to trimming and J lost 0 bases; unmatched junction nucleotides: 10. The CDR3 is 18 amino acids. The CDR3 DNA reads TGTGCCAGCAGCTTAGCTGGGGACAGTCATCCTGTGAACACTGAAGCTTTCTTT. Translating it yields CASSLAGDSHPVNTEAFF. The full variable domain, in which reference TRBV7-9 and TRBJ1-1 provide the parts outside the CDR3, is DTGVSQNPRHKITKRGQNVTFRCDPISEHNRLYWYRQTLGQGPEFLTYFQNEAQLEKSRLLSDRFSAERPKGSFSTLEIQRTEQGDSAMYLCASSLAGDSHPVNTEAFFGQGTRLTVV.

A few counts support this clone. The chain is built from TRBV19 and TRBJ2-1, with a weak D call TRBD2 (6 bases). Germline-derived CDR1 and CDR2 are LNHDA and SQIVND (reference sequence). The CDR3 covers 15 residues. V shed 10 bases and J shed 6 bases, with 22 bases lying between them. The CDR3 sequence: CATSWGAGTRNEQFF. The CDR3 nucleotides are TGTGCCACAAGTTGGGGAGCGGGCACCCGCAATGAGCAGTTCTTC.

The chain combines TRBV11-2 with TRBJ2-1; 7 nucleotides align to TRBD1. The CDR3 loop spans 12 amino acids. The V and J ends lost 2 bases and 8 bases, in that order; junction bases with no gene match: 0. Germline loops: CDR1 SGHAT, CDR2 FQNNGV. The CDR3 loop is CASSLQGDEQFF. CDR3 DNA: TGTGCCAGCAGCTTACAGGGGGATGAGCAGTTCTTC.

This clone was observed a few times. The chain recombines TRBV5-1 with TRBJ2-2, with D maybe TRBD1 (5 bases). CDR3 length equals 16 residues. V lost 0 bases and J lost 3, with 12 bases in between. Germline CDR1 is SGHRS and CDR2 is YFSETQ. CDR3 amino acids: CASSLGRQGDTGELFF. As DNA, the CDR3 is TGCGCCAGCAGCTTGGGTCGGCAGGGTGACACCGGGGAGCTGTTTTTT.

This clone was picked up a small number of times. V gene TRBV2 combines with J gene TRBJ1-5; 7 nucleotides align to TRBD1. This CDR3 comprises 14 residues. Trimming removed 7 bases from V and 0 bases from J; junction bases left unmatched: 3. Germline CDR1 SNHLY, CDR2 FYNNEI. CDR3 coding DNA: TGTGCCAGCAATGACAGGGATAGCAATCAGCCCCAGCATTTT. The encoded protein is CASNDRDSNQPQHF. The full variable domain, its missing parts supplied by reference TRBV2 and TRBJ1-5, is EPEVTQTPSHQVTQMGQEVILRCVPISNHLYFYWYRQILGQKVEFLVSFYNNEISEKSEIFDDQFSVERPDGSNFTLKIRSTKLEDSAMYFCASNDRDSNQPQHFGDGTRLSIL.

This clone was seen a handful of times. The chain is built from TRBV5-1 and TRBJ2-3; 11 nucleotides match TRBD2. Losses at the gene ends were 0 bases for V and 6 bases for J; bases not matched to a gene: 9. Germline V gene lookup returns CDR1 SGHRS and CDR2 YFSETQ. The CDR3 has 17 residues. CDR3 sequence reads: CASSLAGTSGGGDTQYF. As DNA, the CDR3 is TGCGCCAGCAGCTTGGCCGGAACTAGCGGGGGAGGGGATACGCAGTATTTT.